This T cell receptor (beta chain) was recovered during a study of shared clonotypes between healthy human individuals (dated by TCRdb to 2018 to 2021). In the study overall: A couple of women and three men aged 18 to 49 years were included in the cohort. For each donor, three plates each were used for CD4 naive and CD4 memory, two plates were used for CD8 naive, and one plate was used for CD8 memory. The study deeply sequenced blood TCR repertoires of about 5 healthy adults to estimate repertoire size and the extent of clonotype sharing between individuals. Different laboratories and diverse techniques were used to prepare libraries and sequence TCR repertoires, to increase sequencing depth and limit assay-specific biases. Each donor's leukapheresis produced roughly between roughly 0.85 and 9.5 billion PBMCs.

Using the deep immunoSEQ assay, multiplex PCR amplified TCR CDR3 regions from genomic DNA. Extracted genomic DNA from each cell subset was distributed evenly across all wells of several immunoSEQ 96-well plates, and each plate was treated as a replicate. Each replicate PCR for sorted subsets received about 220 ng genomic DNA, equal to about 30,000 T cell genomes. Purified libraries were quantified with a Qubit 3.0 fluorometer, sized on a Bioanalyzer 2100, and re-quantified with the KAPA Library Quantification kit. Every immunoSEQ 96-well plate was sequenced on a separate single-read 150-cycle Illumina NextSeq 550 flow cell. The authors processed their data as follows. The immunoSEQ output contained only junctional sequences without quality scores, so filtering could not match that applied to full-length reads. Sequences were annotated with PyIR, a Python wrapper for IgBLAST v1.9, using IMGT germline references to assign V/J genes and CDR3. Reads were filtered out if the reads had weak V/J assignments (E-value above 1e-6), no CDR3, stop codons, out-of-frame junctions, or ambiguous translated residues. V3J clonotypes were defined by identical inferred V gene, J gene, and CDR3 amino acid sequence. Percentage overlap between repertoires was calculated by dividing the number of shared unique clonotypes by the size of the smaller repertoire. Three approaches were used to assess repertoire richness: RTK rarefaction, the Chao1 estimator, and Recon v2.1 estimates of unobserved clonotypes. Generation probabilities were computed with OLGA for all TCRbeta clonotypes obtained by the gDNA method from several donors. The clones in this table, taken by TCRdb from immuneACCESS, are in-frame only. Not every clone is retained; where verified, under half of the shortfall comes from an unresolved V gene, and the cause of the rest is unknown. That table gives V, J and clone size, and the DNA gave D and trimming. Present in this sample are around 700,000 clones, around 72% of which were seen just once. The ten largest clones represent about 1.7% of the sample.

For this clone: Its antigen is still unknown. No base qualities exist here, and no much larger clone lies one base off it. Other DNA sequences in the sample encode the same CDR3.

The donors were healthy, HIV-negative adults who had no recently reported acute infections or vaccinations. Every donor was a Caucasian adult living in Nashville, Tennessee, USA. Magnetic negative selection was used to enrich CD4+ T cells, after which naive cells were positively selected on CD45RA and the negative fraction became the memory subset. Blood was collected by leukapheresis, and PBMCs were isolated by Ficoll-Histopaque density gradient centrifugation and then cryopreserved in liquid nitrogen vapor phase. Analytical flow cytometry was used to check the purity and quantity of each magnetically sorted T cell population. Each sorted fraction had its genomic DNA isolated and then quantified by UV absorbance on a Nanodrop 2000c. Overall results and qualifications from the work: Compared with non-shared clonotypes, clonotypes shared by all four sorted-subset donors had higher generation probabilities. Based on pairwise subsampling, the degree of clonotype sharing among donors was expected to be affected by sequencing depth. Sharing across a few donors was observed for about 5% of naive CD4, over 3% of naive CD8, over 2% of memory CD4, and roughly 0.43% of memory CD8 clonotypes. Larger estimated clonotype richness was generally found for naive subsets than for memory subsets. Even with the large sequencing depth, rarefaction of the sorted-subset datasets indicated that sequencing was incomplete. Because the study included only a small number of donors, the genetic and exposure-history diversity represented was limited. Sampling was restricted to blood, and TCR repertoires in tissues likely differ from the TCR repertoires found in blood.

V is cut by 4 bases and J by 7 bases, and the space between the germline ends is 5 bases. The CDR1 and CDR2 encoded by the germline V gene are MDHEN and SYDVKM. Inclusive of the bounding cysteine and phenylalanine, the CDR3 is 11 residues long. The CDR3 DNA has 33 bases and is translated from base 1. The sequencing sample was made of memory CD4+ T cells sorted from blood. The cell subset or site label corresponds to: CD45RA-negative fraction. This receptor was identified in a woman aged 25 to 39 in good health. In this chain, TRBV28 is recombined with TRBJ1-5; the D gene is unclear. CDR3 loop: CASSSRQPQHF. DNA sequence: TGTGCCAGCAGTTCAAGGCAGCCCCAGCATTTT.